One sample yielded the 14 T cell receptor beta chains listed below, sequenced in a study of blood T cell repertoires in COVID-19. Clones were sequenced by immunoSEQ multiplex PCR, and TCRdb holds only the in-frame ones, with some missing. The sample has around 190,000 clones, 75% to 80% seen once. The sequencing input was peripheral blood. These receptors were taken from a woman between 50 and 59 years old with active or convalescent COVID-19.

For the CDR3, the DNA is TGTGCCAGCAGTTGGGGAGGGGTAGCCGGGACTCCGGATGAGCAGTTCTTC. Translating it yields CASSWGGVAGTPDEQFF. This chain connects TRBV11-3 to TRBJ2-1; 7 positions agree with TRBD2. The CDR3 has 17 amino acids. Per the germline V gene, CDR1 is SGHNT and CDR2 is YENEEA. J was trimmed by 8 bases and V by 6 bases; bases with no gene match: 19.

This clone has just one count. The rearrangement uses TRBV3-1 (or the pseudogene TRBV3-2) and TRBJ1-1; possible D gene TRBD1, 5 bases. The V gene's germline CDR1 is LGHDT and CDR2 YNNKEL (reference sequence). Deletions cut 1 base from V and 4 bases from J, with 10 bases between. The CDR3 contains 14 residues. CDR3 nucleotide sequence: TGTGCCAGCAGCCAAGCCCCAGGGCGCACTGAAGCTTTCTTT. This translates into CASSQAPGRTEAFF.

Only a few counts were recorded for this clone. The genes are TRBV9 and TRBJ2-7, with a possible D match to TRBD1 (5 bases). This CDR3 has 14 residues. Germline assignment: CDR1 SGDLS and CDR2 YYNGEE. Trimming left V 1 base short and J 8 bases short, with 16 bases between. CDR3 DNA: TGTGCCAGCAGCGTATCAGGGATCCCCTCACAGCAGTACTTC. Translation gives CASSVSGIPSQQYF. Looking up the rest from reference TRBV9 and TRBJ2-7 gives the full variable domain: DSGVTQTPKHLITATGQRVTLRCSPRSGDLSVYWYQQSLDQGLQFLIQYYNGEERAKGNILERFSAQQFPDLHSELNLSSLELGDSALYFCASSVSGIPSQQYFGPGTRLTVT.

This clone was observed a handful of times. The J gene is TRBJ2-1, the V gene TRBV7-8; 9 nucleotides match TRBD1. This CDR3 comprises 14 residues. Germline loops: CDR1 SGHVS, CDR2 FQNEAQ. V trimming: 5 bases; J trimming: 15 bases; junction bases outside the gene matches: 14. DNA of the CDR3: TGTGCCAGCAGCCCCCGGGACAGGGTCTTAAAGCGGTTCTTC. Protein product: CASSPRDRVLKRFF.

This clone came up a few times. The V gene is TRBV6-2 or TRBV6-3, the J gene TRBJ2-7; D possibly corresponds to TRBD1 (5 bases). The V and J ends lost 6 bases and 4 bases respectively, with 19 bases between them. Germline V CDR1 and CDR2: MNHEY, SVGEGT. CDR3 length equals 15 residues. This chain's CDR3 is CASSLVTGHKYEQYF. In DNA, the CDR3 is TGTGCCAGCAGCCTCGTTACCGGACACAAATACGAGCAGTACTTC.

The genes are TRBV2 and TRBJ2-1, with a possible D match to TRBD1 (5 bases). Trimming left V 6 bases short and J 8 bases short, with 20 bases between. The germline gives CDR1 SNHLY, CDR2 FYNNEI. The CDR3 runs 15 residues. The CDR3 nucleotides are TGTGCCAGCAGGCACCAGGGTGTGCCCCTCGATGAGCAGTTCTTC. This codes for CASRHQGVPLDEQFF.

The chain joins TRBV7-2 to TRBJ1-3; D not certain. Looked up from germline, CDR1 is SGHTA and CDR2 is FQGNSA. The CDR3 totals 13 residues. V shed 2 bases and J shed 4 bases, with 6 bases lying between them. CDR3 protein: CASSLTPGNTIYF. The DNA for the CDR3 is TGTGCCAGCAGCTTAACACCAGGAAACACCATATATTTT.

The rearrangement uses TRBV3-1 (or the pseudogene TRBV3-2) and TRBJ2-1; the match to TRBD2 covers 12 bases. CDR1 is LGHDT and CDR2 is YNNKEL in the germline V gene (reference sequence). The trim removed 4 bases at V and 10 bases at J, leaving 11 bases unmatched. The CDR3 is 16 amino acids. This CDR3 is CASSPSGTSGSREQFF. CDR3 nucleotides: TGTGCCAGCAGCCCCTCCGGGACTAGCGGGTCCAGGGAGCAGTTCTTC.

The J gene is TRBJ1-2, the V gene TRBV7-8; D gene uncertain. CDR3 length: 14 residues. The ends were cut back, 2 bases at V and 6 bases at J, with 13 bases in the middle. Germline CDR1 reads SGHVS; CDR2 reads FQNEAQ. In nucleotides, the CDR3 is TGTGCCAGCAGCTTATCGGGAGGGATTGATGGCTACACCTTC. Amino acids: CASSLSGGIDGYTF. Using reference TRBV7-8 and TRBJ1-2 for the parts outside the CDR3, the full variable domain is GAGVSQSPRYKVAKRGQDVALRCDPISGHVSLFWYQQALGQGPEFLTYFQNEAQLDKSGLPSDRFFAERPEGSVSTLKIQRTQQEDSAVYLCASSLSGGIDGYTFGSGTRLTVV.

This clone was counted a few times. The V gene is TRBV18, the J gene TRBJ1-5; the D gene is possibly TRBD1 (6 bases). Between the trimmed V and J ends, which lost 3 bases and 5 bases, there was a span of 17 bases. The CDR3 is 16 residues long. Per the germline V gene, CDR1 is KGHSH and CDR2 is LQKENI. The CDR3 coding sequence is TGTGCCAGCTCACCGCGCTGGGTCCAGGGGCATCAGCCCCAGCATTTT. Residues: CASSPRWVQGHQPQHF.

In this sample, this clone turned up once. This rearrangement joins TRBV12-3 or TRBV12-4 to TRBJ1-5, with no clear D. The CDR3 covers 13 residues. V lost 3 bases to trimming and J lost 5 bases, with 8 bases between them. The chain's CDR3 is CASSFGGYQPQHF. CDR3 in DNA: TGTGCCAGCAGTTTCGGCGGATATCAGCCCCAGCATTTT.

This clone was detected once. The J gene is TRBJ2-3, the V gene TRBV7-2; D might be TRBD2 (5 bases). The length of the CDR3 is 16 residues. Per germline, CDR1 SGHTA and CDR2 FQGNSA. V was pared by 5 bases and J by 2 bases, with 17 bases between. The CDR3 here is CASSPQPEGYTDTQYF. The CDR3 nucleotides read TGTGCCAGCAGCCCCCAACCCGAGGGCTACACAGATACGCAGTATTTT.

V gene TRBV6-5 combines with J gene TRBJ1-4; a possible D gene is TRBD1 (5 bases). V was cut by 0 bases and J by 10 bases, with 15 bases left in between. Looked up from germline, CDR1 is MNHEY and CDR2 is SVGAGI. The CDR3 runs to 15 residues. The DNA of the CDR3 is TGTGCCAGCAGTTACTCGCGGGGGACTACTGGAAAACTGTTTTTT. It encodes CASSYSRGTTGKLFF.

The chain couples TRBV5-1 to TRBJ2-3, with 9 positions matching TRBD1. Germline lookup yields CDR1 SGHRS and CDR2 YFSETQ. The CDR3 has 16 residues. The V segment lost 4 bases and the J segment 4 bases; nucleotides outside the gene matches: 10. The CDR3 nucleotides are TGCGCCAGCAGCCTCTTGGAACAGGGGGCTGCAGATACGCAGTATTTT. Protein product: CASSLLEQGAADTQYF. Filled out from reference TRBV5-1 and TRBJ2-3, the complete variable domain reads KAGVTQTPRYLIKTRGQQVTLSCSPISGHRSVSWYQQTPGQGLQFLFEYFSETQRNKGNFPGRFSGRQFSNSRSEMNVSTLELGDSALYLCASSLLEQGAADTQYFGPGTRLTVL.